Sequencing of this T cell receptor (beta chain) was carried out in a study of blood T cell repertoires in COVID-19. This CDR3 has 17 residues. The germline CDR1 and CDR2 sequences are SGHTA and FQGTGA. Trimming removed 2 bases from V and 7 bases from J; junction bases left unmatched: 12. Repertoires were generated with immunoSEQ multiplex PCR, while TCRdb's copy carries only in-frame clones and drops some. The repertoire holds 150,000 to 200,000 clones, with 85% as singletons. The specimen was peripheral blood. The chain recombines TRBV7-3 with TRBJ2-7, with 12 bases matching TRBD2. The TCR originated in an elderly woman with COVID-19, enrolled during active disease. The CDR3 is CASSLGLAGRGEREQYF. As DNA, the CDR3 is TGTGCCAGCAGCTTAGGACTAGCGGGACGGGGGGAGAGGGAGCAGTACTTC.